These 26 T cell receptor beta chains share one sample of origin, sequenced in a study of cytomegalovirus exposure and HLA in healthy donors. Primers for the PCR totalled 60 Vbeta and 13 Jbeta. Produced via immunoSEQ multiplex PCR; TCRdb's table is partial and in-frame only. The sample shows about 280,000 clones, around nine tenths of them seen only once. Sequencing was carried out using PBMCs. These receptors came from a young woman in good health and CMV-seronegative.

The CDR3 nucleotides are TGTGCCAGCAGTTTGGAGGGGGGGATCCAAGAGACCCAGTACTTC. The encoded protein is CASSLEGGIQETQYF. The chain carries TRBV27 and TRBJ2-5; maybe TRBD2 (7 bases). Germline V lookup: CDR1 MNHEY, CDR2 SMNVEV (reference sequence). Trimming left V 3 bases short and J 1 base short, with 12 bases between. The CDR3 totals 15 residues.

Concerning this clone itself: Other DNA sequences in this sample translate to the same CDR3. V is TRBV9 and J is TRBJ2-5; TRBD2 aligns across 11 bases. The germline CDR1 and CDR2 sequences are SGDLS and YYNGEE. Trimming removed 2 bases from V and 5 bases from J; junction bases left unmatched: 5. This CDR3 comprises 15 residues. Here the CDR3 reads CASSVLAGGGETQYF. In DNA, the CDR3 is TGTGCCAGCAGCGTTCTAGCGGGGGGTGGGGAGACCCAGTACTTC.

The chain's CDR3 is CASSPRQGTGELFF. CDR3 nucleotides: TGTGCCAGCTCACCACGACAGGGCACCGGGGAGCTGTTTTTT. The rearrangement uses TRBV18 and TRBJ2-2; 7 bases map to TRBD1. This CDR3 comprises 14 residues. J gave up 4 bases and V 1 base, and 0 bases lay outside the gene matches. Germline CDR1 KGHSH, CDR2 LQKENI.

The chain couples TRBV7-8 to TRBJ1-1, with 12 bases fitting TRBD1. The germline gives CDR1 SGHVS, CDR2 FQNEAQ. This CDR3 contains 17 residues. With V trimmed by 4 bases and J by 7 bases, 13 bases remained unmatched. As DNA, the CDR3 is TGTGCCAGCAGCTGGGACCTCGGGACAGGGGGCGGAATTGAAGCTTTCTTT. As protein: CASSWDLGTGGGIEAFF.

This clone was recorded once. The chain uses TRBV29-1 and TRBJ2-1; D might be TRBD1 (5 bases). Per germline, CDR1 SQVTM and CDR2 ANQGSEA. The CDR3 totals 13 residues. Trimming removed 4 bases from V and 6 bases from J, with 13 bases in between. The CDR3 DNA sequence: TGCAGCGTTGCTCAGAATACAGGCAATGAGCAGTTCTTC. This gives the protein CSVAQNTGNEQFF.

The table lists this clone with a count of one. The rearrangement links TRBV6-6 to TRBJ2-7; maybe TRBD1 (5 bases). Trimming left V 0 bases short and J 9 bases short, with 15 bases between. The CDR3 covers 14 residues. The germline V gene encodes CDR1 MNHNY and CDR2 SVGAGI (reference sequence). As DNA, the CDR3 is TGTGCCAGCAGTTACTCGGCCACAGGTGATACGCAGTACTTC. Translation: CASSYSATGDTQYF.

The chain couples TRBV9 to TRBJ2-5, with D possibly being TRBD2 (7 bases). Germline loops: CDR1 SGDLS, CDR2 YYNGEE. Trimming removed 4 bases from V and 5 bases from J, with 21 bases in between. The CDR3 covers 16 residues. CDR3 amino acids: CASSKGGRGGEETQYF. In DNA, the CDR3 is TGTGCCAGCAGCAAAGGTGGTAGGGGGGGCGAGGAGACCCAGTACTTC.

The rearrangement joins TRBV5-4 to TRBJ2-5; D gene unclear. Germline loops: CDR1 SGHNT, CDR2 YYREEE (reference sequence). CDR3 size: 13 residues. V lost 2 bases, J lost 2 bases, and 7 bases lay in between. CDR3 protein: CASSLKQQETQYF. The CDR3 DNA reads as TGTGCCAGCAGCTTAAAACAGCAAGAGACCCAGTACTTC.

The rearrangement joins TRBV10-3 to TRBJ2-2, with a tentative D call TRBD2 (5 bases). Germline CDR1 is ENHRY and CDR2 is SYGVKD. The CDR3 contains 16 residues. V lost 1 base, J lost 6 bases, and 15 bases lay in between. CDR3 nucleotide sequence: TGTGCCATCAGTGAGTGGGCAGGTGGAGGCCCCGGGGAGCTGTTTTTT. This encodes CAISEWAGGGPGELFF.

The rearrangement links TRBV29-1 to TRBJ1-1, with 8 bases that match TRBD1. The germline V gene encodes CDR1 SQVTM and CDR2 ANQGSEA. The V gene end was trimmed by 7 bases and the J gene end by 1 base; junction bases not matched to a gene: 5. The CDR3 length is 13 residues. The CDR3 reads CSALGTGNTEAFF. The CDR3 nucleotides read TGCAGCGCCCTTGGGACAGGGAACACTGAAGCTTTCTTT.

Worth noting for this clone: At one of its ends the junction is not consistent with the germline gene, which may arise from a read error. The same CDR3 can be traced to other DNA sequences in this sample. The CDR3 protein is CASSDPANYGYTF. In DNA form, the CDR3 reads TGTGCCAGCAGTGATCCAGCTAACTACGGCTACACCTTC. This chain links TRBV2 with TRBJ1-2; D not certain. The CDR3 has 13 residues. The germline CDR1 and CDR2 sequences are SNHLY and FYNNEI.

The chain has TRBV9 and TRBJ2-5, with 8 nucleotides matching TRBD1. J lost 2 bases, V lost 4 bases, and 4 bases had no gene match. This CDR3 has 14 residues. The germline CDR1 and CDR2 sequences are SGDLS and YYNGEE. The CDR3 spells CASSPTGDQETQYF. CDR3 DNA sequence: TGTGCCAGCAGCCCGACAGGGGATCAAGAGACCCAGTACTTC.

V gene TRBV4-1 combines with J gene TRBJ1-4, with 9 bases that match TRBD1. Germline V gene data show CDR1 as MGHRA and CDR2 as YSYEKL. J lost 7 bases, V lost 0 bases, and 9 bases had no gene match. The CDR3 extends over 17 amino acids. This CDR3 is CASSQDGPRQGVEKLFF. Here the CDR3 DNA reads TGCGCCAGCAGCCAAGACGGGCCGCGACAGGGGGTTGAAAAACTGTTTTTT.

The chain joins TRBV5-1 to TRBJ2-7; 8 bases line up with TRBD2. After removal of 7 bases from V and 4 bases from J, the junction contained 7 bases not matched to a gene. The V gene's germline CDR1 is SGHRS and CDR2 YFSETQ. The CDR3 is 13 residues long. The CDR3 nucleotides are TGCGCCAGCTCGTCCGGGGGGGTTTACGAGCAGTACTTC. Translation: CASSSGGVYEQYF.

The V and J genes are TRBV19 and TRBJ2-7, with 8 bases lining up with TRBD2. The CDR3 runs 14 residues. Germline-derived CDR1 and CDR2 are LNHDA and SQIVND (reference sequence). With 6 bases clipped from V and 3 bases from J, the junction kept 7 bases outside the gene matches. CDR3 nucleotides: TGTGCCAGTAGCCCCGCGGGGGGCGACTACGAGCAGTACTTC. It codes for CASSPAGGDYEQYF.

This clone is a singleton in its sample. The chain employs TRBV2 and TRBJ2-1; tentatively, D is TRBD2 (6 bases). This CDR3 contains 13 residues. Trimming pared 3 bases from V and 13 bases from J, leaving 16 bases between. Germline-derived CDR1 and CDR2 are SNHLY and FYNNEI. For the CDR3, the DNA is TGTGCCAGCAGTGACGGGGGTGGTCGTTCACAGTTCTTC. Its translation: CASSDGGGRSQFF.

The chain couples TRBV7-9 to TRBJ2-2, with 8 positions matching TRBD2. Per germline, CDR1 SEHNR and CDR2 FQNEAQ (reference sequence). The CDR3 consists of 16 residues. J was trimmed by 6 bases and V by 5 bases; bases with no gene match: 11. CDR3 sequence: CASSLTARGASGELFF. The CDR3 DNA is TGTGCCAGCAGCCTTACGGCGCGGGGGGCCTCCGGGGAGCTGTTTTTT.

V and J are TRBV11-2 and TRBJ1-2; D unresolved. CDR1 and CDR2 from the germline V gene are SGHAT and FQNNGV. This CDR3 spans 13 amino acids. V was clipped by 3 bases and J by 2 bases, with 7 bases between them. The CDR3: CASSFTGNYGYTF. In nucleotides, the CDR3 is TGTGCCAGCAGCTTTACGGGGAACTATGGCTACACCTTC.

The chain recombines TRBV7-2 with TRBJ2-7; 10 bases are a match to TRBD1. This CDR3 spans 15 amino acids. Losses at the gene ends were 3 bases for V and 3 bases for J; bases not matched to a gene: 5. Germline CDR1 and CDR2: SGHTA and FQGNSA. CDR3 nucleotide sequence: TGTGCCAGCAGCTTCGACAGGGGGCGCATCTACGAGCAGTACTTC. This gives the protein CASSFDRGRIYEQYF.

The chain employs TRBV10-3 and TRBJ2-7, with 9 positions matching TRBD1. The V gene's germline CDR1 is ENHRY and CDR2 SYGVKD. CDR3 length: 14 amino acids. After removal of 7 bases from V and 5 bases from J, the junction contained 9 bases not matched to a gene. CDR3 nucleotide sequence: TGTGCCATCACTAGGACAGGGGTTCAAGACGAGCAGTACTTC. Translating it yields CAITRTGVQDEQYF.

V and J are TRBV6-1 and TRBJ1-4; a possible D gene is TRBD1 (5 bases). Germline values: CDR1 MNHNS, CDR2 SASEGT. CDR3 length equals 15 residues. The germline V and J ends were trimmed by 6 bases and 8 bases, with 19 bases remaining between them. The CDR3 spells CASSPEAGGGEKLFF. The CDR3 DNA is TGTGCCAGCAGCCCAGAGGCTGGGGGAGGGGAAAAACTGTTTTTT.

The genes are TRBV30 and TRBJ1-1, with D unresolved. The V and J ends lost 3 bases and 0 bases respectively, with 2 bases between them. Germline CDR1 and CDR2: GTSNPN and SVGIG (reference sequence). The CDR3 length is 11 residues. The CDR3 nucleotides read TGTGCCTGGAGCGTGAACACTGAAGCTTTCTTT. Translation: CAWSVNTEAFF. Filled out from reference TRBV30 and TRBJ1-1, the complete variable domain reads SQTIHQWPATLVQPVGSPLSLECTVEGTSNPNLYWYRQAAGRGLQLLFYSVGIGQISSEVPQNLSASRPQDRQFILSSKKLLLSDSGFYLCAWSVNTEAFFGQGTRLTVV.

The V call is TRBV6-5, the J call TRBJ2-7, with a possible D match to TRBD2 (7 bases). CDR1 and CDR2 from the germline V gene are MNHEY and SVGAGI. CDR3 length: 14 residues. Trimming left V 8 bases short and J 7 bases short, with 21 bases between. CDR3 sequence reads: CASSQRGGLREQYF. DNA of the CDR3: TGTGCCAGCTCCCAGAGGGGGGGCCTGAGGGAGCAGTACTTC.

This clone occurred once. The V and J genes are TRBV9 and TRBJ2-7, with D possibly TRBD1 on 6 matching bases. Germline CDR1 is SGDLS and CDR2 is YYNGEE. This CDR3 comprises 15 residues. Trimming pared 0 bases from V and 3 bases from J, leaving 13 bases between. The CDR3 loop is CASSVVLPGDYEQYF. The CDR3 nucleotides are TGTGCCAGCAGCGTAGTCCTACCAGGGGACTACGAGCAGTACTTC.

The rearrangement joins TRBV5-6 to TRBJ2-7, with 8 nucleotides matching TRBD1. Germline-derived CDR1 and CDR2 are SGHDT and YYEEEE. CDR3 length equals 16 residues. The V gene end was trimmed by 3 bases and the J gene end by 5 bases; junction bases not matched to a gene: 13. CDR3 DNA: TGTGCCAGCAGCTGGAGGACAGGGAAAGTAATCCACGAGCAGTACTTC. Its translation: CASSWRTGKVIHEQYF.

V and J are TRBV2 and TRBJ2-7; D perhaps matches TRBD1 (6 bases). This CDR3 spans 11 amino acids. The germline V and J ends were trimmed by 7 bases and 9 bases, with 13 bases remaining between them. The germline V gene encodes CDR1 SNHLY and CDR2 FYNNEI. This chain's CDR3 is CASTLGGWQYF. CDR3 in DNA: TGTGCCAGCACCCTAGGGGGATGGCAGTACTTC.